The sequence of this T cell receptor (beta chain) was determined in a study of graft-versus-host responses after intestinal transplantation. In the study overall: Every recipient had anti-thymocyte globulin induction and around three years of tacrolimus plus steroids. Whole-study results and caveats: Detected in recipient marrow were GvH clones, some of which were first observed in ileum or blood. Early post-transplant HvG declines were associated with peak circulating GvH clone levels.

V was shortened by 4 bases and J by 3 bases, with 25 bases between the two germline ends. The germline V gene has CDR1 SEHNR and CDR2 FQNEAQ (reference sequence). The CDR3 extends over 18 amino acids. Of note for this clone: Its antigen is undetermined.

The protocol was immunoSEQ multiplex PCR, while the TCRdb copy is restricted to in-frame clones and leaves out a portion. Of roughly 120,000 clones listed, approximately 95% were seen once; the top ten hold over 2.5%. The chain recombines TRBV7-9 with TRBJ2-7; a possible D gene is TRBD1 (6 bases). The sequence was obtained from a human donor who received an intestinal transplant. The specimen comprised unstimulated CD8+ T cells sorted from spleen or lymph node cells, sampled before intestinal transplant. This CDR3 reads CASSYGTLGTGKIYEQYF. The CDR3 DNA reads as TGTGCCAGCAGCTACGGTACATTGGGAACAGGGAAAATCTACGAGCAGTACTTC.